Many counts were recorded for the clone carrying this T cell receptor (beta chain). Its matching antigen is unknown. The record originates from a study of T cells in Graves' hyperthyroidism and ophthalmopathy. Together with thyroid ultrasound, orbital computed tomography, serum thyroxine and TRAb, clinical symptoms were used for diagnoses. Overall study results and limits: Within blood appeared most thyroid clonotypes that had expanded above 0.001.

Using RNA transcripts as the source, TCR beta CDR3 regions were amplified. HTBI primers were employed in a first-round RT-PCR of the TCR CDR3. TCRdb recomputed calls from the multiplex PCR reads with MiXCR, one row per CDR3 protein. The sample has 480,000 or so distinct CDR3 sequences, 46% seen once. Germline V CDR1 and CDR2: SGHTA, FQGTGA. Trimming took off 0 bases at V and 0 bases at J, with 8 bases between the two ends. This CDR3 contains 16 residues. This TCR derives from an adult woman with Graves' disease, either hyperthyroidism or ophthalmopathy (not recorded which). Material: peripheral blood or thyroid tissue (not recorded which). V usage is TRBV7-3 and J usage is TRBJ2-2; D not resolved. CDR3 residues: CASSLTSSPNTGELFF. DNA of the CDR3: TGTGCCAGCAGCTTAACGTCTAGTCCGAACACCGGGGAGCTGTTTTTT.